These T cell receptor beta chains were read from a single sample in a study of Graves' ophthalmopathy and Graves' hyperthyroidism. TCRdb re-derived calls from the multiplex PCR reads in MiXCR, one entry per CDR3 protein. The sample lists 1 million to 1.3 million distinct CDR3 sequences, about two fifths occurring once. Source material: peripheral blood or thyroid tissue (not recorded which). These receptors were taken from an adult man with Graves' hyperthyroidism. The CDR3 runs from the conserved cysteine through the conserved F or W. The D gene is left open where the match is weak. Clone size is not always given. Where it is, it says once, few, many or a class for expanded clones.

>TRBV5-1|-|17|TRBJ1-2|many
CASSPRGPRAGHYGYTF
TGCGCCAGCAGCCCTCGGGGTCCAAGGGCAGGTCATTATGGCTACACCTTC
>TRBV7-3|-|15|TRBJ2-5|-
CASSVEAGTQETQYF
TGTGCCAGCAGCGTAGAGGCAGGGACTCAAGAGACCCAGTACTTC
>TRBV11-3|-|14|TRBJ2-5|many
CASSPGSGMETQYF
TGTGCCAGCAGCCCCGGGAGTGGCATGGAGACCCAGTACTTC
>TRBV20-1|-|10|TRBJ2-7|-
CSARELRRYF
TGCAGTGCTAGAGAGCTCCGACGGTACTTC
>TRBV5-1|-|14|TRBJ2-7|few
CASSLGGGKGEQYF
TGCGCCAGCAGCTTGGGAGGCGGGAAAGGCGAGCAGTACTTC
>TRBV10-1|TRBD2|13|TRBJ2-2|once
CASKRERAGELFF
TGCGCCAGCAAGCGGGAGCGCGCCGGGGAGCTGTTTTTT
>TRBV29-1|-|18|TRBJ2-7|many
CSVGTYPRGGRATYEQYF
TGCAGCGTTGGGACTTATCCTAGGGGAGGCAGGGCGACTTACGAGCAGTACTTC
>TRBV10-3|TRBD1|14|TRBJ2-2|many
CATWDRTNTGELFF
TGTGCCACCTGGGACAGGACGAACACCGGGGAGCTGTTTTTT
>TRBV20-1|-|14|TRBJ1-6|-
CSATLPAGNSPLHF
TGCAGTGCTACCCTTCCGGCGGGTAATTCACCCCTCCACTTT
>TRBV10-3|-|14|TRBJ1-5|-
CAISSRQGNQPQHF
TGTGCCATCAGCTCCCGACAGGGCAATCAGCCCCAGCATTTT